Sequencing of this T cell receptor beta chain was carried out in a study of blood T cell repertoires in COVID-19. Study-level background: Acute and convalescent COVID-19 samples came from the United States, Italy and Spain.

Looked up from germline, CDR1 is SGHNT and CDR2 is YENEEA. V shed 0 bases and J shed 0 bases, with 3 bases lying between them. The CDR3 contains 13 residues. Assay: immunoSEQ multiplex PCR; the TCRdb copy retains only in-frame clones and omits some. The table lists hundreds of thousands of clones, 70% to 90% of them singletons. The TCR was taken from a woman aged 30 to 39 with COVID-19, enrolled during active disease. The chain combines TRBV11-3 with TRBJ2-7; unclear D gene. The sequenced sample was peripheral blood. CDR3 sequence reads: CASSLDSSYEQYF. The DNA for the CDR3 is TGTGCCAGCAGCTTAGACAGCTCCTACGAGCAGTACTTC. Full variable domain (outside the CDR3, taken from reference TRBV11-3 and TRBJ2-7): EAGVVQSPRYKIIEKKQPVAFWCNPISGHNTLYWYLQNLGQGPELLIRYENEEAVDDSQLPKDRFSAERLKGVDSTLKIQPAELGDSAVYLCASSLDSSYEQYFGPGTRLTVT.